This T cell receptor beta chain was recovered during a study of CD8 T cells in ankylosing spondylitis. Findings and caveats of the study: A motif of seven or eight highly homologous TCR beta variants was seen as apparently characteristic of ankylosing spondylitis blood. The disease-linked clones had a CD8+ phenotype and low blood frequencies.

The CDR3 length is 11 residues. Deletions cut 1 base from V and 10 bases from J, with 7 bases between. CDR1 is MDHEN and CDR2 is SYDVKM in the germline V gene. One entry per CDR3 protein results from TCRdb running MiXCR on the 5' RACE reads. The sample records roughly 490,000 distinct CDR3 sequences, 5.3% being singletons. This clonotype was detected many times. The antigen is not known. What was sequenced was blood, either unsorted or a sorted T cell fraction (not recorded which). The chain carries TRBV28 and TRBJ1-1, with unresolved D. The sequence was obtained from a male donor with ankylosing spondylitis. The CDR3 protein is CASSLFPRAFF. The CDR3 nucleotides are TGTGCCAGCAGTTTATTTCCGAGAGCTTTCTTT.